The 6 T cell receptor beta chains below come from one sample, sequenced in a study of cytomegalovirus exposure and HLA in healthy donors. PCR used 60 Vbeta primers and 13 Jbeta primers. The repertoire was sequenced with immunoSEQ multiplex PCR; TCRdb's copy has only in-frame clones and lacks some. The data hold 85,000 to 100,000 clones, with 77% observed a single time. Sequenced input: PBMCs. The receptors here all came from a man over 45 in good health and CMV-seropositive.

The chain recombines TRBV19 with TRBJ2-3, with 9 bases that match TRBD1. J gave up 5 bases and V 4 bases, and 13 bases lay outside the gene matches. CDR3 length equals 17 residues. The germline V gene encodes CDR1 LNHDA and CDR2 SQIVND (reference sequence). CDR3: CASSTETGQGRGDTQYF. Written as DNA, the CDR3 is TGTGCCAGTAGTACCGAAACGGGACAGGGTAGGGGAGATACGCAGTATTTT. Drawing the rest from reference TRBV19 and TRBJ2-3, the complete variable domain is DGGITQSPKYLFRKEGQNVTLSCEQNLNHDAMYWYRQDPGQGLRLIYYSQIVNDFQKGDIAEGYSVSREKKESFPLTVTSAQKNPTAFYLCASSTETGQGRGDTQYFGPGTRLTVL.

The chain recombines TRBV19 with TRBJ1-6, with unresolved D. The CDR3 has 16 amino acids. Germline loops: CDR1 LNHDA, CDR2 SQIVND (reference sequence). Trimming cost V 1 base and J 10 bases, with 17 bases left between them. The CDR3 reads CASSIGTTVLTSPLHF. CDR3 coding DNA: TGTGCCAGTAGTATAGGTACAACAGTATTGACGTCACCCCTCCACTTT.

This clone was counted a few times. J is TRBJ2-3 and V is TRBV7-2; perhaps TRBD2 as D (7 bases). Germline V lookup: CDR1 SGHTA, CDR2 FQGNSA. The CDR3 consists of 17 residues. V lost 2 bases to trimming and J lost 8 bases, with 23 bases between them. DNA for the CDR3: TGTGCCAGCAGCTTACAGTCGGGGGGCCGTGATCTTGGTACGCAGTATTTT. Translating gives CASSLQSGGRDLGTQYF.

V and J are TRBV4-1 and TRBJ1-1; D is undetermined. Germline loops: CDR1 MGHRA, CDR2 YSYEKL. This CDR3 contains 15 residues. Trimming pared 0 bases from V and 3 bases from J, leaving 11 bases between. The CDR3 DNA follows: TGCGCCAGCAGCCAAGATTCGGGGTCTTACACTGAAGCTTTCTTT. Its translation is CASSQDSGSYTEAFF.

This clone was observed a few times. The chain has TRBV27 and TRBJ1-2, with D maybe TRBD1 (5 bases). Trimming stripped 6 bases from V and 8 bases from J, with 16 bases between. Germline CDR1 reads MNHEY; CDR2 reads SMNVEV (reference sequence). The CDR3 is 13 amino acids. DNA of the CDR3: TGTGCCAGCAGCCTCGGGAGGGGCCAAGGCTACACCTTC. Its translation is CASSLGRGQGYTF.

The chain carries TRBV12-5 and TRBJ2-1; no clear D gene. This CDR3 spans 14 amino acids. Looked up from germline, CDR1 is LGHNT and CDR2 is FRNRAP. The ends were cut back, 1 base at V and 0 bases at J, with 4 bases in the middle. CDR3 amino acids: CASGLAGSYNEQFF. The CDR3 DNA reads as TGTGCTAGTGGTTTGGCGGGCTCCTACAATGAGCAGTTCTTC.